Listed below are T cell receptor beta chains from one sample, sequenced in a study of blood T cells in healthy people across ages. TCRdb recomputed calls from the 5' RACE reads with MiXCR, one row per CDR3 protein. The profile shows some 730,000 distinct CDR3 sequences, over 20% of them singletons. What was sequenced was blood. These receptors were obtained from a man in his sixties or seventies in good health. The CDR3 runs from the conserved cysteine through the conserved F or W. The D gene is left open where the match is weak. For some rows the clone size is stated as once, few or many, or as a class when expanded; others skip it.

clone_size d_call j_call v_call cdr3_aa
- - TRBJ2-3 TRBV20-1 CSASRSPQIKTQYF
- TRBD1 TRBJ1-2 TRBV18 CASSPGTGGRYGYTF
few TRBD1 TRBJ2-7 TRBV12-3/TRBV12-4 CASRPLNRDRGSYEQYF
- - TRBJ1-2 TRBV29-1 CTTGLNYGYTF
- - TRBJ2-2 TRBV28 CASSLSPGTGNTGELFF
- - TRBJ1-6 TRBV7-6 CASSLPGVSPLHF
many - TRBJ2-2 TRBV11-1 CASSLRQNRELFF
few - TRBJ1-6 TRBV2 CASSGLRDNETTLHF
- TRBD1 - TRBV6-5 CASSRSGQGVETQYF
few TRBD2 TRBJ2-1 TRBV12-3/TRBV12-4 CTSSRTSGNNEQFF
- TRBD2 - TRBV20-1 CSARDLRAGEGKVDNEQFF
- - TRBJ1-5 TRBV12-3/TRBV12-4 CASSWGVGNQPQHF
- - TRBJ2-7 TRBV20-1 CSAPGSSPYEQYF
- - TRBJ2-1 TRBV3-1 CASSQEGAGRSYNEQFF
few - TRBJ2-5 TRBV29-1 CSVEDGGETQYF
- TRBD1 TRBJ2-2 TRBV4-2 CASSQQTGISPGELFF
few - TRBJ2-3 TRBV5-1 CASSLNVGYSTDTQYF
- - TRBJ2-1 TRBV20-1 CSPQRTGSYNEQFF
- TRBD2 TRBJ2-5 TRBV20-1 CSAQNRRTSLETQYF
- - TRBJ2-1 TRBV12-3/TRBV12-4 CASSLLAGANEQFF
few - TRBJ2-5 TRBV12-5 CASGLVAGGRVQETQYF
- TRBD1 TRBJ1-2 TRBV11-3 CASSLEPGQGADGYGYTF
many - TRBJ2-1 TRBV20-1 CSALRYNEQFF
- - TRBJ2-5 TRBV9 CASSVSPVQETQYF
few - TRBJ2-5 TRBV29-1 CSVVGQTYQETQYF
few - TRBJ2-3 TRBV9 CASSVGGGYSTDTQYF
- - TRBJ1-5 TRBV3-1 CASSQAGASNQPQHF
few TRBD1 TRBJ2-1 TRBV11-2 CASRRGTGGYNEQFF
- - TRBJ1-3 TRBV9 CASGVAFSGNTIYF
few - TRBJ1-1 TRBV14 CASSEDLSPEVEAFF
- - - TRBV7-2 CASSLRGFKNEQFF
- TRBD2 TRBJ2-5 TRBV9 CASSAASGGAFETQYF
few - TRBJ2-7 TRBV6-1 CASSEAASYEQYF
- - TRBJ2-3 TRBV29-1 CSVVKTSTDTQYF
few TRBD1 TRBJ2-5 TRBV5-5 CASSFHGQAQETQYF
few TRBD2 TRBJ2-4 TRBV20-1 CGARQRLALVGNIQYF
- TRBD2 TRBJ2-3 TRBV9 CASSPMGGRSDTQYF